The rows below give T cell receptor beta chains drawn from one sample of a study of cytomegalovirus exposure and HLA in healthy donors. Sequencing used immunoSEQ multiplex PCR; TCRdb keeps in-frame clones, though not all of them. The data hold about 180,000 clones, with over 65% observed a single time. Sequencing was carried out using PBMCs. Every receptor here comes from a young man in good health and CMV-seronegative. Each CDR3 is given without its conserved first and last residue. D genes are given only for firm matches.

TRBJ2-3 . TRBV5-4 ASSSRDSYTDTQY
TRBJ1-2 . TRBV28 ASSLQGSGYT
TRBJ2-5 TRBD1 TRBV9 ASSPRDRGGETQY
TRBJ1-5 . TRBV6-1 ASSESGGITQPQH
TRBJ1-3 . TRBV15 ATSRAGSSGNTIY
TRBJ2-7 TRBD1 TRBV29-1 SAMTGPYEQY
TRBJ1-1 . TRBV25-1 ASSRGPPRGRAEAF
TRBJ2-7 . TRBV6-6 ASSYWGRDEQY
TRBJ1-2 TRBD1 TRBV2 ASTSEGAGYT
TRBJ2-5 TRBD2 TRBV2 ATYGTSGGPLKETQY
TRBJ1-2 . TRBV28 ASSFTRGGGYT
TRBJ2-4 . TRBV27 ASSPYAPENIQY
TRBJ1-1 . TRBV7-2 ASSLDIGQRTF
TRBJ1-5 . TRBV6-5 ASSTTHSNQPQH
TRBJ1-6 . TRBV9 ASSGEGLNSPLH
TRBJ2-7 . TRBV5-1 ASSGREVWMPYEQY
TRBJ2-7 TRBD1 TRBV5-8 ASSWAGTGGYEQY
TRBJ2-4 TRBD2 TRBV7-2 ASSLSPGGVAKNIQY
TRBJ1-1 . TRBV30 ACPVDGTRVSF
TRBJ1-3 TRBD1 TRBV6-5 ASSRTGSGNTIY
TRBJ1-5 . TRBV19 ASSIGSRMFSNQPQH
TRBJ2-7 TRBD2 TRBV29-1 SVEDRSGLVQYEQY
TRBJ1-5 TRBD1 TRBV7-9 ASSPGTGGNQPQH
TRBJ2-2 . TRBV14 ASSQFPSPRGELF
TRBJ1-3 TRBD1 TRBV28 ASSSYRRDRGRVGGNTIY
TRBJ2-5 . TRBV6-6 ASSYESRKETQY